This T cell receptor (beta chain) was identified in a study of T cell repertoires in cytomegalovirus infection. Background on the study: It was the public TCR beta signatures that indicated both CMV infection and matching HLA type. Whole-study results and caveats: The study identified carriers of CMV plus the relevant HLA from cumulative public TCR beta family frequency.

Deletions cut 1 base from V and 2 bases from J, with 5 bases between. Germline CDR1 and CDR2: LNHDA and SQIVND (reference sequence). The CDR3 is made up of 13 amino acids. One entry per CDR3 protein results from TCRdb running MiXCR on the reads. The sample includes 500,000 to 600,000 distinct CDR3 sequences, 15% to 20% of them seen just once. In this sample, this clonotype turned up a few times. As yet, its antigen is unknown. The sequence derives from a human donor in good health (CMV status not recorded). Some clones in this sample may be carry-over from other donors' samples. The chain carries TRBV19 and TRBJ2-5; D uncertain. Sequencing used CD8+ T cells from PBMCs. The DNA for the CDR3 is TGTGCCAGTAGTATAGGTCTGCAAGAGACCCAGTACTTC. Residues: CASSIGLQETQYF.